The T cell receptor (beta chain) described here comes from a study of vaccination and CD4 T cells after COVID-19. Across the study: Comprising six males and four females, the convalescent participants counted two Hispanic individuals among them.

The junction had 5 bases not matched to a gene; V was cut back by 0 bases and J by 7 bases. CDR1 is SGHRS and CDR2 is YFSETQ in the germline V gene. This CDR3 spans 14 amino acids. Treatment described: approximately nine-day PBMC culture with coronavirus spike peptide pools or control peptides (ViraFEST assay). For this clonotype: As yet, its antigen is unknown.

Oncomine TCR Beta short-read sequencing was applied to DNA from cultured CD4+ T cells. Cultured CD4+ T cells yielded the extracted genomic DNA. TCRdb reprocessed the PCR reads via MiXCR and lists one record per CDR3 protein. This table has 12,000 or so distinct CDR3 sequences, more than 50% appearing once. This chain links TRBV5-1 with TRBJ1-1; TRBD1 matches 8 bases. Specimen: CD4+ T cells from blood, cultured in vitro. This TCR was sampled from a human donor who had recovered from COVID-19. The CDR3 coding sequence is TGCGCCAGCAGCTTGGACAGGGGGACTGGTGAAGCTTTCTTT. Its translation is CASSLDRGTGEAFF. The full variable domain, with the rest looked up from reference TRBV5-1 and TRBJ1-1, is KAGVTQTPRYLIKTRGQQVTLSCSPISGHRSVSWYQQTPGQGLQFLFEYFSETQRNKGNFPGRFSGRQFSNSRSEMNVSTLELGDSALYLCASSLDRGTGEAFFGQGTRLTVV.